Listed below are T cell receptor beta chains from one sample, sequenced in a study of blood T cells in healthy people across ages. TCRdb reprocessed the 5' RACE reads via MiXCR and lists one record per CDR3 protein. The table records roughly 1.5 million distinct CDR3 sequences, 40% to 45% of them present only once. The sample comprised blood. The origin of the receptors is a woman between 18 and 29 years old in good health. Each CDR3 is given with its conserved first and last residue. The order of the fields is V gene, D gene, J gene, clone size, CDR3 protein, CDR3 DNA. A D gene is named only where the DNA matches it firmly. Where a row states a size, it is once, few, many or the class of an expanded clone; other rows omit it.

v_call: TRBV6-1
d_call: -
j_call: TRBJ1-6
clone_size: few
cdr3_aa: CASYTHYNSPLHF
cdr3_nt: TGTGCCTCGTACACCCACTATAATTCACCCCTCCACTTT

v_call: TRBV5-1
d_call: TRBD1
j_call: TRBJ1-2
clone_size: few
cdr3_aa: CASLPRGSGTAFWNYGYTF
cdr3_nt: TGCGCCAGTCTACCAAGAGGATCCGGGACAGCTTTTTGGAACTATGGCTACACCTTC

v_call: TRBV20-1
d_call: -
j_call: TRBJ1-1
clone_size: once
cdr3_aa: CSATTDRNTEAFF
cdr3_nt: TGCAGTGCTACGACGGACAGGAACACTGAAGCTTTCTTT

v_call: TRBV6-5
d_call: -
j_call: TRBJ2-7
clone_size: -
cdr3_aa: CASSPGTPNYEQYF
cdr3_nt: TGTGCCAGCAGCCCCGGGACTCCAAACTACGAGCAGTACTTC

v_call: TRBV28
d_call: TRBD1
j_call: TRBJ1-2
clone_size: -
cdr3_aa: CAGGGQGPKGGGYTF
cdr3_nt: TGTGCCGGCGGGGGACAGGGACCTAAGGGGGGTGGCTACACCTTC

v_call: TRBV7-9
d_call: -
j_call: TRBJ2-7
clone_size: many
cdr3_aa: CASSGSSYNEQYF
cdr3_nt: TGTGCCAGCAGCGGGAGCTCCTACAATGAGCAGTACTTC

v_call: TRBV28
d_call: -
j_call: TRBJ1-1
clone_size: -
cdr3_aa: CASITAAMNTEAFF
cdr3_nt: TGTGCCAGCATTACCGCAGCCATGAACACTGAAGCTTTCTTT

v_call: TRBV29-1
d_call: TRBD1
j_call: TRBJ2-1
clone_size: -
cdr3_aa: CSVGDRVVSNEQFF
cdr3_nt: TGCAGCGTTGGGGACAGGGTGGTTTCCAATGAGCAGTTCTTC

v_call: TRBV20-1
d_call: -
j_call: TRBJ2-2
clone_size: few
cdr3_aa: CSAKMTGSTNTGELFF
cdr3_nt: TGCAGTGCTAAGATGACGGGGAGTACGAACACCGGGGAGCTGTTTTTT

v_call: TRBV6-7
d_call: TRBD2
j_call: TRBJ2-1
clone_size: -
cdr3_aa: CASSRVVLAGAFDEQFF
cdr3_nt: TGTGCCAGCAGTCGTGTGGTCCTAGCGGGAGCCTTTGATGAGCAGTTCTTC

v_call: TRBV4-1
d_call: -
j_call: TRBJ2-1
clone_size: once
cdr3_aa: CASSQDPTGGLYNEQFF
cdr3_nt: TGCGCCAGCAGCCAAGACCCGACAGGAGGGTTATACAATGAGCAGTTCTTC

v_call: TRBV27
d_call: -
j_call: TRBJ2-5
clone_size: -
cdr3_aa: CARSPVEAVTQETQYF
cdr3_nt: TGTGCCAGAAGTCCAGTGGAAGCGGTTACGCAAGAGACCCAGTACTTC

v_call: TRBV7-2
d_call: -
j_call: TRBJ1-2
clone_size: many
cdr3_aa: CASSSARGYTF
cdr3_nt: TGTGCCAGCAGTTCGGCCCGAGGCTACACCTTC

v_call: TRBV3-1
d_call: -
j_call: TRBJ2-3
clone_size: -
cdr3_aa: CASSRQTGLTDTQYF
cdr3_nt: TGTGCCAGCAGCCGTCAGACAGGACTCACAGATACGCAGTATTTT

v_call: TRBV2
d_call: TRBD2
j_call: TRBJ2-1
clone_size: -
cdr3_aa: CASKGASGSYNEQFF
cdr3_nt: TGTGCCAGCAAGGGAGCTAGCGGTAGCTACAATGAGCAGTTCTTC

v_call: TRBV29-1
d_call: TRBD2
j_call: TRBJ2-1
clone_size: few
cdr3_aa: CSVTLTSGVYNEQFF
cdr3_nt: TGCAGCGTTACCCTGACTAGCGGAGTCTACAATGAGCAGTTCTTC

v_call: TRBV11-2
d_call: -
j_call: TRBJ2-1
clone_size: -
cdr3_aa: CASSSGPTYEQFF
cdr3_nt: TGTGCCAGCAGCTCGGGACCTACCTACGAGCAGTTCTTC

v_call: TRBV29-1
d_call: -
j_call: TRBJ1-1
clone_size: few
cdr3_aa: CSVLPGNTEAFF
cdr3_nt: TGCAGCGTCCTGCCGGGGAACACTGAAGCTTTCTTT

v_call: TRBV20-1
d_call: -
j_call: TRBJ2-7
clone_size: few
cdr3_aa: CSARSSGRYEQYF
cdr3_nt: TGCAGTGCTAGGTCGAGCGGGCGCTACGAGCAGTACTTC

v_call: TRBV27
d_call: -
j_call: TRBJ1-2
clone_size: -
cdr3_aa: CASSRSAGQTFYGYTF
cdr3_nt: TGTGCCAGCAGTCGGTCAGCAGGACAAACATTCTATGGCTACACCTTC

v_call: TRBV27
d_call: -
j_call: TRBJ2-7
clone_size: few
cdr3_aa: CASSYIRGDEQYF
cdr3_nt: TGTGCCAGCAGTTACATCAGGGGAGACGAGCAGTACTTC

v_call: TRBV20-1
d_call: TRBD1
j_call: TRBJ1-2
clone_size: few
cdr3_aa: CSALTEGAYGYTF
cdr3_nt: TGCAGTGCTTTGACAGAGGGGGCCTATGGCTACACCTTC

v_call: TRBV12-5
d_call: -
j_call: TRBJ1-1
clone_size: few
cdr3_aa: CASGLNQGYRTEAFF
cdr3_nt: TGTGCTAGTGGTTTGAACCAGGGATATCGCACTGAAGCTTTCTTT

v_call: TRBV10-3
d_call: TRBD2
j_call: TRBJ2-1
clone_size: -
cdr3_aa: CAASWTAGDEQFF
cdr3_nt: TGTGCCGCCTCCTGGACAGCGGGAGATGAGCAGTTCTTC

v_call: TRBV27
d_call: -
j_call: TRBJ1-1
clone_size: -
cdr3_aa: CASRREGGWVTEAFF
cdr3_nt: TGTGCCAGCAGACGGGAAGGGGGTTGGGTCACTGAAGCTTTCTTT

v_call: TRBV12-3/TRBV12-4
d_call: -
j_call: TRBJ2-1
clone_size: -
cdr3_aa: CASSLGSQFF
cdr3_nt: TGTGCCAGCAGTTTAGGATCCCAGTTCTTC

v_call: TRBV29-1
d_call: TRBD2
j_call: TRBJ2-7
clone_size: many
cdr3_aa: CSVAGVGDEQYF
cdr3_nt: TGCAGCGTAGCGGGGGTTGGCGACGAGCAGTACTTC

v_call: TRBV20-1
d_call: -
j_call: TRBJ1-2
clone_size: many
cdr3_aa: CSAGKAEGQTDGYTF
cdr3_nt: TGCAGTGCTGGGAAGGCTGAAGGCCAGACGGATGGCTACACCTTC

v_call: TRBV29-1
d_call: -
j_call: TRBJ2-3
clone_size: few
cdr3_aa: CSVARAAGRTDTQYF
cdr3_nt: TGCAGCGTCGCACGGGCCGCGGGACGCACAGATACGCAGTATTTT

v_call: TRBV7-2
d_call: -
j_call: TRBJ2-7
clone_size: -
cdr3_aa: CASSLGGWADEQYF
cdr3_nt: TGTGCCAGCAGCTTAGGGGGGTGGGCCGACGAGCAGTACTTC

v_call: TRBV7-9
d_call: -
j_call: TRBJ2-1
clone_size: -
cdr3_aa: CASSPQMVGLFSYNEQFF
cdr3_nt: TGTGCCAGCAGCCCCCAAATGGTGGGACTGTTCTCCTACAATGAGCAGTTCTTC

v_call: TRBV27
d_call: TRBD2
j_call: TRBJ2-1
clone_size: once
cdr3_aa: CASTSWIGGGNEQFF
cdr3_nt: TGTGCCAGCACATCTTGGATTGGGGGGGGTAATGAGCAGTTCTTC

v_call: TRBV7-2
d_call: -
j_call: TRBJ2-1
clone_size: -
cdr3_aa: CASSLAHGYNEQFF
cdr3_nt: TGTGCCAGCAGCTTAGCCCATGGCTACAATGAGCAGTTCTTC

v_call: TRBV5-1
d_call: TRBD1
j_call: TRBJ1-6
clone_size: -
cdr3_aa: CASSLGGTENSPLHF
cdr3_nt: TGCGCCAGCAGCTTGGGGGGGACAGAAAATTCACCCCTCCACTTT

v_call: TRBV4-1
d_call: TRBD2
j_call: TRBJ2-5
clone_size: -
cdr3_aa: CASSQLAATRETQYF
cdr3_nt: TGCGCCAGCAGCCAGCTAGCGGCCACCAGGGAGACCCAGTACTTC

v_call: TRBV6-2/TRBV6-3
d_call: -
j_call: TRBJ2-1
clone_size: few
cdr3_aa: CASSYTGEQFF
cdr3_nt: TGTGCCAGCAGTTACACGGGTGAGCAGTTCTTC

v_call: TRBV7-2
d_call: TRBD2
j_call: TRBJ2-3
clone_size: -
cdr3_aa: CASSKGTSGIAAQYF
cdr3_nt: TGTGCCAGCAGCAAAGGGACTAGCGGGATTGCGGCGCAGTATTTT

v_call: TRBV28
d_call: TRBD2
j_call: TRBJ2-1
clone_size: few
cdr3_aa: CASSPPTGLAGGRVQFF
cdr3_nt: TGTGCCAGCAGTCCCCCGACGGGACTAGCGGGAGGGCGTGTGCAGTTCTTC

v_call: TRBV27
d_call: TRBD1
j_call: TRBJ1-2
clone_size: -
cdr3_aa: CASSQRKGTDYGYTF
cdr3_nt: TGTGCCAGCAGTCAGAGAAAAGGGACAGACTATGGCTACACCTTC

v_call: TRBV9
d_call: -
j_call: TRBJ1-1
clone_size: -
cdr3_aa: CASSVVKGPSNTEAFF
cdr3_nt: TGTGCCAGCAGCGTAGTTAAGGGCCCTTCGAACACTGAAGCTTTCTTT

v_call: TRBV4-3
d_call: -
j_call: TRBJ2-1
clone_size: few
cdr3_aa: CASSRFPGERPYNEQFF
cdr3_nt: TGCGCCAGCAGCCGATTCCCGGGGGAAAGGCCCTACAATGAGCAGTTCTTC

v_call: TRBV27
d_call: -
j_call: TRBJ2-1
clone_size: -
cdr3_aa: CASSYVLLSYNEQFF
cdr3_nt: TGTGCCAGCAGCTATGTCCTTCTTTCCTACAATGAGCAGTTCTTC

v_call: TRBV6-6
d_call: -
j_call: TRBJ2-4
clone_size: few
cdr3_aa: CASSYSGGGGGNIQYF
cdr3_nt: TGTGCCAGCAGTTACTCAGGGGGGGGAGGAGGAAACATTCAGTACTTC

v_call: TRBV12-3/TRBV12-4
d_call: -
j_call: TRBJ2-7
clone_size: few
cdr3_aa: CASSLKVSYEQYF
cdr3_nt: TGTGCCAGCAGTTTAAAGGTTTCCTACGAGCAGTACTTC

v_call: TRBV11-2
d_call: TRBD2
j_call: TRBJ2-1
clone_size: -
cdr3_aa: CASSLLLAGRNEQFF
cdr3_nt: TGTGCCAGCAGCTTACTCCTAGCGGGGAGGAATGAGCAGTTCTTC

v_call: TRBV4-3
d_call: -
j_call: TRBJ1-1
clone_size: few
cdr3_aa: CASSQGDTSNTEAFF
cdr3_nt: TGCGCCAGCAGCCAAGGCGACACCTCGAACACTGAAGCTTTCTTT

v_call: TRBV20-1
d_call: -
j_call: TRBJ2-1
clone_size: -
cdr3_aa: CSATSGVGSYDEQFF
cdr3_nt: TGCAGTGCTACCTCCGGGGTAGGCTCCTACGATGAGCAGTTCTTC

v_call: TRBV12-3/TRBV12-4
d_call: TRBD1
j_call: TRBJ2-7
clone_size: few
cdr3_aa: CASSLDRGLSYEQYF
cdr3_nt: TGTGCCAGCAGCCTGGACAGGGGACTCTCCTACGAGCAGTACTTC

v_call: TRBV5-4
d_call: TRBD1
j_call: TRBJ2-6
clone_size: -
cdr3_aa: CASSASWTGSSGANVLTF
cdr3_nt: TGTGCCAGCAGCGCTTCGTGGACAGGCTCCTCTGGGGCCAACGTCCTGACTTTC

v_call: TRBV7-9
d_call: TRBD2
j_call: TRBJ2-1
clone_size: -
cdr3_aa: CASSRSGSIDNEQFF
cdr3_nt: TGTGCCAGCAGCCGCAGCGGGAGTATCGACAATGAGCAGTTCTTC

v_call: TRBV11-2
d_call: TRBD2
j_call: TRBJ2-4
clone_size: -
cdr3_aa: CASSLVGGSGNEQYF
cdr3_nt: TGTGCCAGCAGCTTAGTTGGCGGGAGCGGTAATGAGCAGTACTTC

v_call: TRBV29-1
d_call: -
j_call: TRBJ1-1
clone_size: -
cdr3_aa: CSVRGSFEAFF
cdr3_nt: TGCAGCGTCCGGGGCAGCTTTGAAGCTTTCTTT

v_call: TRBV29-1
d_call: -
j_call: TRBJ2-1
clone_size: -
cdr3_aa: CSGIGGFPTYNEQFF
cdr3_nt: TGCAGCGGAATAGGGGGGTTCCCTACCTACAATGAGCAGTTCTTC

v_call: TRBV15
d_call: TRBD1
j_call: TRBJ2-7
clone_size: -
cdr3_aa: CATSDRDRSYEQYF
cdr3_nt: TGTGCCACCAGCGACCGGGACAGGAGCTACGAGCAGTACTTC

v_call: TRBV7-9
d_call: -
j_call: TRBJ2-1
clone_size: -
cdr3_aa: CASSLELVYNEQFF
cdr3_nt: TGTGCCAGCAGCTTAGAACTAGTCTACAATGAGCAGTTCTTC